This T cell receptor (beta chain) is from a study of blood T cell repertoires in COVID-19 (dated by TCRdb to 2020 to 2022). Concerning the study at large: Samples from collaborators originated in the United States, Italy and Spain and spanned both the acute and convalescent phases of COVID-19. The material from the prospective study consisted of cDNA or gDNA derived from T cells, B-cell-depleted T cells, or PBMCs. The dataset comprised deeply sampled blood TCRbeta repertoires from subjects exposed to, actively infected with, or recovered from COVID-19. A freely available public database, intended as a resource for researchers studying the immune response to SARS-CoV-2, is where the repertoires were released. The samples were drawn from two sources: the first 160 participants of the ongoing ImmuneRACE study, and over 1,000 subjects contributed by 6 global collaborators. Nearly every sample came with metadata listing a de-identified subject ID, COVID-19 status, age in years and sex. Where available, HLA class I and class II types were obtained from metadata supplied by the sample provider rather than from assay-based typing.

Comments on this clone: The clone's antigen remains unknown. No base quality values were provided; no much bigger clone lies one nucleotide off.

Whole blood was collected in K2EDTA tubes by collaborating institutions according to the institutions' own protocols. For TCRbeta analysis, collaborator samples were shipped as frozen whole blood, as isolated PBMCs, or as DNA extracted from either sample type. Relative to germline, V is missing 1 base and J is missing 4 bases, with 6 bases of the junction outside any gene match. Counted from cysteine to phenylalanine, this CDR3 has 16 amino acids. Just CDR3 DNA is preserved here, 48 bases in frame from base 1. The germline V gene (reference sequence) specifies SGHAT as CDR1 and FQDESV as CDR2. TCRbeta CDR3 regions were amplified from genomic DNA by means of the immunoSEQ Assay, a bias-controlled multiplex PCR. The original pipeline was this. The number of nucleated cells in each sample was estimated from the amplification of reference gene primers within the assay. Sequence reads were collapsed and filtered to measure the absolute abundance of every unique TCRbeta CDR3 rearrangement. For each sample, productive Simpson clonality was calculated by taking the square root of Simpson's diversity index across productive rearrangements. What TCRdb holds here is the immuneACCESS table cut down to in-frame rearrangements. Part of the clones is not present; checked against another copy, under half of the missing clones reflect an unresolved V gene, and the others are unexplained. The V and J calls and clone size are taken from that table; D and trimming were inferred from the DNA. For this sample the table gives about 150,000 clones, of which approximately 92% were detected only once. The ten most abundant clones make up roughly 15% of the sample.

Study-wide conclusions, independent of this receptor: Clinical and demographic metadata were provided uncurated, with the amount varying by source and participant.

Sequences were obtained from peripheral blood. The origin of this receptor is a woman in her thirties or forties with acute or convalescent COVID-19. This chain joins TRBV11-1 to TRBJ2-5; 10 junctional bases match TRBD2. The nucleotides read TGTGCCAGCAGCTTAGTGGCTAGCGGGAGTGGAGAGACCCAGTACTTC. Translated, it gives CASSLVASGSGETQYF.